These 2 T cell receptor beta chains were sequenced from one sample in a study of multiple sclerosis patients with progressive multifocal leukoencephalopathy. Clones were read by immunoSEQ multiplex PCR, and TCRdb kept only the in-frame ones, dropping some. This sample has about 30,000 clones, with around 85% found just once. Time point here: time of PML onset. Sequences were derived from PBMCs, sampled from a patient treated with natalizumab. The receptor set was obtained from a woman in her twenties or thirties with progressive multifocal leukoencephalopathy.

The V gene is TRBV2, the J gene TRBJ1-2; D call uncertain. The V gene's germline CDR1 is SNHLY and CDR2 FYNNEI. This CDR3 region has 13 residues. Trimming pared 1 base from V and 8 bases from J, leaving 11 bases between. The CDR3 DNA reads TGTGCCAGCAGTGAAGAGATGGACGGAGGCTACACCTTC. Translation: CASSEEMDGGYTF.

The rearrangement joins TRBV27 to TRBJ1-2, with D possibly matching TRBD1 (5 bases). Trimming pared 3 bases from V and 4 bases from J, leaving 12 bases between. This CDR3 comprises 14 residues. The germline V gene encodes CDR1 MNHEY and CDR2 SMNVEV (reference sequence). The CDR3 protein is CASSFGGLGYGYTF. The CDR3 DNA sequence: TGTGCCAGCAGTTTCGGGGGTTTAGGCTATGGCTACACCTTC.